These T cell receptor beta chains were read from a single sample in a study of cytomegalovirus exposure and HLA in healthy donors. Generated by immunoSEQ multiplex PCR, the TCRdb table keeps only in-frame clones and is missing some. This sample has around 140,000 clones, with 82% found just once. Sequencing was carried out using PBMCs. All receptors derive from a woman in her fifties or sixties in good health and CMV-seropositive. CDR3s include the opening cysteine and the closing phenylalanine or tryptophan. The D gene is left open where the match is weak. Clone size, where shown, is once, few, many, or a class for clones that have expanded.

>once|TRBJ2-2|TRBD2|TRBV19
TGTGCCAGTAGTATAGGGGGAGGGACCGGGGAGCTGTTTTTT
CASSIGGGTGELFF
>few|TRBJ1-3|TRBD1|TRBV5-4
TGTGCCAGCAGCTTTTTTGACAGGGCCTCTGGAAACACCATATATTTT
CASSFFDRASGNTIYF
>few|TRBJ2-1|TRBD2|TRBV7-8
TGTGCCAGCAGCTTAGGCTTTCTAGCGGGAGGGCCTTACAATGAGCAGTTCTTC
CASSLGFLAGGPYNEQFF
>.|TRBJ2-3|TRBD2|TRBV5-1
TGCGCCAGCTCACTAGCGGGGTCCCTCACGGATACGCAGTATTTT
CASSLAGSLTDTQYF
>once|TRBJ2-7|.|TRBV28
TGTGCCAGCAGTTACAGTCTCTACGAGCAGTACTTC
CASSYSLYEQYF
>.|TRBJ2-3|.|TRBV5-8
TGTGCCAGCAGCCTCACAGATACGCAGTATTTT
CASSLTDTQYF
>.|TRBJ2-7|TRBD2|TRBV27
TGTGCCAGCAGTTTAACGGGAGGGCTGAACGAGCAGTACTTC
CASSLTGGLNEQYF
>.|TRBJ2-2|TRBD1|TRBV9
TGTGCCAGCAGTGAGACAGGGACGAACACCGGGGAGCTGTTTTTT
CASSETGTNTGELFF
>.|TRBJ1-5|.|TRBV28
TGTGCCAGCAGGCTCAAAGGCCTCGGGGGTCAGCCCCAGCATTTT
CASRLKGLGGQPQHF
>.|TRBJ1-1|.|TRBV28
TGTGCCAGCAGTACAGCCCCGTCTGAAGCTTTCTTT
CASSTAPSEAFF
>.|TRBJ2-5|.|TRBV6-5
TGTGCCAGCAGCTTGACAGCTTACCAAGAGACCCAGTACTTC
CASSLTAYQETQYF
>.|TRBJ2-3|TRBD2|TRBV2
TGTGCCAGCAGTGGACTAGCCCAAACTGATACGCAGTATTTT
CASSGLAQTDTQYF
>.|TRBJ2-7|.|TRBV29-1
TGCAGCGTTGAAGGTCGGCTAGCGCGTAATACCTACGAGCAGTACTTC
CSVEGRLARNTYEQYF
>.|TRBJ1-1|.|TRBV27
TGTGCCAGCAAAGCGACAGCGGGCACTGAAGCTTTCTTT
CASKATAGTEAFF
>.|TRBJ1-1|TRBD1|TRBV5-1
TGCGCCAGCAGCTTGGGGGCCAGGGGGTATGAAGCTTTCTTT
CASSLGARGYEAFF
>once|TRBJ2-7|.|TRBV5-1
TGCGCCAGCAGCTTTGGGGGGTCCCCCTACGAGCAGTACTTC
CASSFGGSPYEQYF
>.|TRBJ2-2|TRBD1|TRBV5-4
TGTGCCAGCAGCTCTGATTCGACCGGGACAGAAAACACCGGGGAGCTGTTTTTT
CASSSDSTGTENTGELFF
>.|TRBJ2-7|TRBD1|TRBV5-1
TGCGCCAGCAGCTTCCAGGGGGTCGAGCAGTACTTC
CASSFQGVEQYF
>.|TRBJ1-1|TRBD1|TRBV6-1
TGTGCCAGCAGTGACTTGGTCAGGGGGCCCACTGAAGCTTTCTTT
CASSDLVRGPTEAFF
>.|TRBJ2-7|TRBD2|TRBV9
TGTGCCAGCAGCGCCGGACTAGGTACCTACGAGCAGTACTTC
CASSAGLGTYEQYF
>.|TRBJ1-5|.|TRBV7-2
TGTGCCAGCAGCTTGGACACCTTAATGGAGCCCCAGCATTTT
CASSLDTLMEPQHF
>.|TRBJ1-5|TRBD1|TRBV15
TGTGCCACCAGCAGATCAGGGGGGAATCAGCCCCAGCATTTT
CATSRSGGNQPQHF
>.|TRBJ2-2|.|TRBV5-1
TGCGCCAGCAGGACAGACAACACCGGGGAGCTGTTTTTT
CASRTDNTGELFF
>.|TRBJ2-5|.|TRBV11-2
TGTGCCAGCAGCGCAATCCAGGGAGAGACCCAGTACTTC
CASSAIQGETQYF
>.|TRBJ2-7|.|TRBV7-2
TGTGCCAGCAGCTTACAGGGGGGCACCTACGAGCAGTACTTC
CASSLQGGTYEQYF
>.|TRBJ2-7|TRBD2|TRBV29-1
TGCAGCGTCCGCCTAGGACTAGCGGGAGCTTACGAGCAGTACTTC
CSVRLGLAGAYEQYF
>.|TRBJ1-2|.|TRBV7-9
TGTGCCAGCAGCTCCCAATCAGGCGGCTACACCTTC
CASSSQSGGYTF
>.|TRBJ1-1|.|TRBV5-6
TGTGCCAGCAGCTTGGTACGGGGTGACACTGAAGCTTTCTTT
CASSLVRGDTEAFF
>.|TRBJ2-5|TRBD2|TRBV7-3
TGTGCCAGCAGTCGCAGCGGGAGCTGGCAAGAGACCCAGTACTTC
CASSRSGSWQETQYF
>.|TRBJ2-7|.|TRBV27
TGTGCCAGCAGCGAGCGGGACAAGGTAGGCGAGCAGTACTTC
CASSERDKVGEQYF
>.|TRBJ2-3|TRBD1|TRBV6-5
TGTGCCAGCAGTGACAGGGACGCAGATACGCAGTATTTT
CASSDRDADTQYF
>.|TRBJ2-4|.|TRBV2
TGTGCCAGCAGACCGGAGGGGAGGGGGAACATTCAGTACTTC
CASRPEGRGNIQYF
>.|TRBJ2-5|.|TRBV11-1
TGTGCCAGCAGCCCCCCCGACTGGTACCAAGAGACCCAGTACTTC
CASSPPDWYQETQYF